This T cell receptor (beta chain) was obtained from a study of blood T cell repertoires in COVID-19. For the study at large: Sample material is recorded as cDNA or gDNA derived from T cells, B-cell-depleted T cells, or PBMCs.

TCRdb keeps only in-frame clones here, not all; method: immunoSEQ multiplex PCR. The repertoire has fewer than 300,000 clones, roughly 84% of them found once; the top ten carry around 2.9%. The CDR3 totals 14 residues. Germline V gene data show CDR1 as MNHEY and CDR2 as SVGEGT. With 7 bases removed from V and 4 bases from J, the gap between germline ends came to 16 bases. Sequencing was performed on peripheral blood. This receptor was obtained from a woman under 30 with acute or convalescent COVID-19. The gene calls are TRBV6-2 or TRBV6-3 and TRBJ1-1, with D possibly TRBD1 on 5 matching bases. The CDR3 is CASTPGGSGTEAFF. In DNA, the CDR3 is TGTGCCAGCACCCCGGGGGGTTCGGGCACTGAAGCTTTCTTT.